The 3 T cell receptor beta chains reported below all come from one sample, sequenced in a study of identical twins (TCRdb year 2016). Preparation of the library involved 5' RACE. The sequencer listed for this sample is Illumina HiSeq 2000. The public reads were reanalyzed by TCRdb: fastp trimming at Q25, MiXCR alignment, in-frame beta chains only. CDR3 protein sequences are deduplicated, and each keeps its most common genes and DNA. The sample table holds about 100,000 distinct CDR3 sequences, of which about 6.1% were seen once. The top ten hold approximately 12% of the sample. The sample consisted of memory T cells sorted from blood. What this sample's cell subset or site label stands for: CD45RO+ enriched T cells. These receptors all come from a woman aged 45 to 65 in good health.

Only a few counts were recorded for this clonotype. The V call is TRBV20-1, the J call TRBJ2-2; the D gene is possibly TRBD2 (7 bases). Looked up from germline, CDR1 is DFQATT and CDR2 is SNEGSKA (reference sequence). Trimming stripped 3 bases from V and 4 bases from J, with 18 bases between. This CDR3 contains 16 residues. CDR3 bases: TGCAGTGCTAGTAGGGGGGGAGGGCCAATCACCGGGGAGCTGTTTTTT. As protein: CSASRGGGPITGELFF.

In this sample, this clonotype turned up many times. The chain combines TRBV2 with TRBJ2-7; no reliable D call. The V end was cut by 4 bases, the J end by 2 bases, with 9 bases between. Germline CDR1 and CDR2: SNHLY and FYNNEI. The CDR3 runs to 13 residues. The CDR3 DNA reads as TGTGCCAGCAGTGTAAGCCCCCCCTACGAGCAGTACGTC. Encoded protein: CASSVSPPYEQYV.

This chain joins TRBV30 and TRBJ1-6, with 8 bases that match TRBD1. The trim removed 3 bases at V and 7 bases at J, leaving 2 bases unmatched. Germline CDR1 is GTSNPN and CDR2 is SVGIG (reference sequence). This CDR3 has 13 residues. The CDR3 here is CAWRRQGNSPLHF. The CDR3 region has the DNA TGTGCCTGGAGGAGACAGGGGAATTCACCCCTCCACTTT.